This note documents a single T cell receptor beta chain sequence. Its antigen is still unknown. The record has no base qualities; no much larger clone is one base away. The junction carries 9 bases between V and J, which are trimmed by 2 bases and 0 bases respectively. The CDR1 and CDR2 encoded by the germline V gene are SGDLS and YYNGEE. Spanning cysteine to phenylalanine, the CDR3 consists of 14 amino acids. Here the CDR3 DNA is all that survives: 42 bases in frame from base 1. The donors were included in the validation cohort of over a hundred subjects, a group kept apart from the 666-subject first cohort. Libraries came from the immunoSEQ multiplex PCR assay. The authors processed their data as follows. A statistical classification framework was built to diagnose cytomegalovirus status from the catalog of TCR beta chain sequences. TCRdb limited this immuneACCESS table to in-frame rearrangements with V and J called. A share of clones is missing; checked studies link under half to unresolved V genes, and the rest is unexplained. V, J and clone size are those of that table, while D and trimming were read from the DNA. This sample gives about 68,000 clones in total; approximately 91% of them show up just once. The ten largest account for approximately 3.4% of the sample.

This sample is part of a study of cytomegalovirus exposure and HLA in healthy donors (dated by TCRdb to about 2017). Turning to the overall study: According to a later analysis, the roughly 130 validation repertoires were produced on the same platform as the 666 repertoires of the first cohort. The study was designed to test whether signatures of past pathogen exposure could be identified by cataloging public T cell receptors. A separate validation cohort of approximately 130 different subjects was used in addition to the roughly 640-subject first cohort. The study combined high-throughput TCR immunosequencing, statistical association of individual TCRs with disease status, and machine learning to predict cytomegalovirus infection status.

Summary of the overall study and its limitations: A few of the identified cytomegalovirus-associated TCR beta chains were confirmed in vitro to be specific for cytomegalovirus antigens. All 110 or so repertoires were used to score co-occurrence in the validation cohort in a later analysis, because that analysis had no HLA typing for the cohort. The classifier was reported to diagnose cytomegalovirus status with high specificity and sensitivity in both the original cohort and the validation cohort. The study gave a list of about 170 TCR beta chains associated with cytomegalovirus. In a later analysis, TCRs clustered in the first cohort were found to also tend to co-occur in the roughly 120 validation repertoires, with over 90% of cluster scores above 0. According to the authors, the approach could potentially be generalized to other disease states and immunological phenotypes. Most TCR sequences were seen in very few donors, while some public TCRs were found in many individuals.

Recombination connected TRBV9 to TRBJ2-7; TRBD2 could be the D gene, as 6 bases match. Sequenced input: PBMCs. The TCR comes from a man aged 18 to 30 in good health and CMV-seronegative. The CDR3 region reads CASSVGGDSYEQYF. The sequenced DNA is TGTGCCAGCAGCGTCGGCGGGGACTCCTACGAGCAGTACTTC.